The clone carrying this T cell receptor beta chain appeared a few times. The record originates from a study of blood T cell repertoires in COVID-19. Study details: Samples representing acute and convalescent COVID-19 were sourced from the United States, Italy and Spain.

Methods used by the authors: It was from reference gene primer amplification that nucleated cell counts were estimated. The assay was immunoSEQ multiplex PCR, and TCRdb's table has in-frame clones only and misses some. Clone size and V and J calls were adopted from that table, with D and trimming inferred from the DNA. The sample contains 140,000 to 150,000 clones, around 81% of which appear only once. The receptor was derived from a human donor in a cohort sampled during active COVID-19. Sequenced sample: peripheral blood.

The DNA for the CDR3 is TGTGCCAGCAGCTTAGATCTGGGCAGCGGCCAGACCCAGTACTTC. As protein: CASSLDLGSGQTQYF. V gene TRBV11-2 combines with J gene TRBJ2-5, with D possibly matching TRBD2 (5 bases). This CDR3 spans 15 amino acids. Germline values: CDR1 SGHAT, CDR2 FQNNGV. With 0 bases removed from V and 6 bases from J, the gap between germline ends came to 14 bases.